Shown below are 12 T cell receptor beta chains from a single sample sequenced in a study of shared clonotypes between healthy human individuals (dated by TCRdb to 2018 to 2021). Preparation of the library involved the immunoSEQ multiplex PCR assay. What TCRdb holds here is the immuneACCESS table cut down to in-frame rearrangements. Part of the clones is not present; checked against another copy, under half of the missing clones reflect an unresolved V gene, and the others are unexplained. The table for this sample lists approximately 1,000,000 clones; roughly 80% of them were counted only once. 0.89% of the sample is held by the ten biggest clonotypes. Specimen: memory CD4+ T cells from PBMCs. The cell subset or site label on this specimen signifies: CD45RA-negative fraction. All receptors come from a man between 18 and 35 years old in good health. Some clones in this sample may be carry-over from other donors' samples.

The chain joins TRBV19 to TRBJ1-1; no firm D call. Per the germline V gene, CDR1 is LNHDA and CDR2 is SQIVND (reference sequence). CDR3 size: 14 residues. V lost 5 bases, J lost 1 base, and 11 bases lay in between. The CDR3 protein is CASSLGSKNTEAFF. CDR3 coding DNA: TGTGCCAGTAGTTTGGGCAGTAAGAACACTGAAGCTTTCTTT.

This chain links TRBV5-1 with TRBJ2-2; 8 nucleotides match TRBD1. Unmatched junction bases numbered 5, after V lost 4 bases and J lost 3 bases. CDR1 is SGHRS, CDR2 YFSETQ, per germline. The CDR3 length is 15 residues. The CDR3 nucleotides are TGCGCCAGCAGCCCGACGACAGGGGACACCGGGGAGCTGTTTTTT. This translates into CASSPTTGDTGELFF.

CDR3: CASATGTGGHGYTF. The CDR3 coding sequence is TGTGCCAGCGCCACCGGGACAGGGGGCCATGGCTACACCTTC. V gene TRBV27 combines with J gene TRBJ1-2, with TRBD1 matching over 12 bases. CDR1 is MNHEY and CDR2 is SMNVEV in the germline V gene (reference sequence). V shed 8 bases, J shed 6 bases, and the junction held 7 bases outside the gene matches. This CDR3 has 14 residues.

About this clone itself: Other DNA variants within this sample encode the same CDR3. This sequence joins TRBV11-3 and TRBJ2-3; 9 bases align to TRBD2. V gave up 5 bases and J gave up 1 base; unmatched junction bases: 4. CDR3 length equals 15 residues. The germline gives CDR1 SGHNT, CDR2 YENEEA. Written as DNA, the CDR3 is TGTGCCAGCAGCCCGGGACTAGCTGGCACAGATACGCAGTATTTT. Translation gives CASSPGLAGTDTQYF.

Regarding this clone: The CDR3 end shows no conserved phenylalanine or tryptophan, and so a read error is likely. The J gene is TRBJ1-4, the V gene TRBV10-1; possibly TRBD1 for D (5 bases). Germline V gene sequence: CDR1 WNHNN, CDR2 SYGVQD (reference sequence). This CDR3 is built from 14 residues. V was trimmed by 10 bases and J by 3 bases, leaving 15 bases between them. The chain's CDR3 is CAKSPTASNEKLFS. For the CDR3, the DNA is TGCGCCAAATCTCCGACAGCCTCTAATGAAAAACTGTTTTCT.

This clone was seen just once. The chain couples TRBV7-9 to TRBJ2-1; 7 nucleotides match TRBD1. The CDR3 length is 13 residues. Germline CDR1 and CDR2: SEHNR and FQNEAQ (reference sequence). With V trimmed by 7 bases and J by 4 bases, 4 bases remained unmatched. The CDR3 protein is CASIWTGYNEQFF. The CDR3 DNA sequence: TGTGCCAGCATCTGGACAGGTTACAATGAGCAGTTCTTC.

The V call is TRBV9, the J call TRBJ2-5; D perhaps matches TRBD1 (6 bases). This CDR3 has 16 residues. CDR1 SGDLS and CDR2 YYNGEE come from the germline V gene. Trimming stripped 3 bases from V and 2 bases from J, with 17 bases between. The CDR3 loop reads CASSAGFHRAQETQYF. The CDR3 DNA sequence: TGTGCCAGCAGCGCCGGCTTCCACAGGGCTCAAGAGACCCAGTACTTC.

The chain couples TRBV12-5 to TRBJ2-1, with 11 bases matching TRBD2. CDR3 length equals 15 residues. V was clipped by 6 bases and J by 5 bases; unmatched bases: 6. The germline V gene encodes CDR1 LGHNT and CDR2 FRNRAP. The chain's CDR3 is CASGPGTSGNNEQFF. As DNA, the CDR3 is TGTGCTAGTGGACCCGGGACTAGCGGTAACAATGAGCAGTTCTTC.

The chain recombines TRBV13 with TRBJ1-3; the D is unclear. CDR3 size: 16 residues. Germline V CDR1 and CDR2: PRHDT, FYEKMQ (reference sequence). The V gene lost 0 bases and the J gene lost 2 bases, with 11 bases spanning the gap. CDR3 region: CASSLGRWRTGNTIYF. CDR3 bases: TGTGCCAGCAGCTTAGGCCGTTGGAGAACTGGAAACACCATATATTTT.

The rearrangement links TRBV6-6 to TRBJ2-7, with a tentative D call TRBD1 (6 bases). V was cut by 6 bases and J by 2 bases, with 17 bases left in between. This CDR3 comprises 15 residues. Germline V gene lookup returns CDR1 MNHNY and CDR2 SVGAGI (reference sequence). Written as DNA, the CDR3 is TGTGCCAGCAGCAGAACCGACAGGCCAACCTACGAGCAGTACTTC. Residues: CASSRTDRPTYEQYF.

The gene calls are TRBV23-1 and TRBJ2-7; TRBD2 aligns across 7 bases. TRBV23-1 is identified as an open reading frame with a role that is uncertain. Unmatched junction bases numbered 15, after V lost 6 bases and J lost 1 base. The length of the CDR3 is 17 residues. This CDR3 is CASSRSPGASGSYEQYF. CDR3 nucleotide sequence: TGCGCCAGCAGCCGATCCCCCGGGGCTAGCGGTTCCTACGAGCAGTACTTC.

This clone was counted between two and nine times. This chain joins TRBV5-1 and TRBJ1-2, with TRBD1 matching 9 bases. V shed 4 bases, J shed 5 bases, and the junction held 6 bases outside the gene matches. The CDR3 extends over 14 amino acids. CDR1 SGHRS and CDR2 YFSETQ come from the germline V gene. The CDR3 protein is CASSPAGQGYGYTF. CDR3 in DNA: TGCGCCAGCAGCCCCGCGGGACAGGGATATGGCTACACCTTC.